These T cell receptor beta chains were read from a single sample in a study of T-cell memory formation after mild COVID-19. MiXCR, run by TCRdb on the 5' RACE reads, gives a single entry per CDR3 protein. The sample contains more than 85,000 distinct CDR3 sequences, around 10% of which appear only once. Source material: PBMCs or a T cell subset sorted from them (not recorded which). These receptors all stem from a man aged 18 to 29 who had mild COVID-19 (a few samples of this study predate the infection). Cell type and time point are not known. Each CDR3 is given with its conserved first and last residue. The D gene is left open where the match is weak. Clone size, where shown, is once, few, many, or a class for clones that have expanded.

cdr3_nt,cdr3_aa,clone_size,j_call,v_call,cdr3_length,d_call
TGCATCCCCCCAGGGACAGTGCACAATGAGCAGTTCTTC,CIPPGTVHNEQFF,-,TRBJ2-1,TRBV20-1,13,TRBD1
TGTGCCAGCAGCCAAGAAAAGGTTAGCAATCAGCCCCAGCATTTT,CASSQEKVSNQPQHF,-,TRBJ1-5,TRBV4-2,15,-
TGCAGTGCTCATTTCGACAGGACTCCAGATACGCAGTATTTT,CSAHFDRTPDTQYF,-,TRBJ2-3,TRBV20-1,14,-
TGTGCCAGCAGCCCCCGTCGATCCTTTACAGGGGATTACACCGGGGAGCTGTTTTTT,CASSPRRSFTGDYTGELFF,few,TRBJ2-2,TRBV7-7,19,TRBD1
TGCGCCAGCAGCCAAACCCAGGAGTACGAGCAGTACTTC,CASSQTQEYEQYF,many,TRBJ2-7,TRBV4-1,13,-
TGCGCCAGCAGCCAATCTGAAACCGGTAGCTCCTACAATGAGCAGTTCTTC,CASSQSETGSSYNEQFF,many,TRBJ2-1,TRBV4-3,17,-
TGTGCCACCGGGACAGGGGGCGAAACTGAAGCTTTCTTT,CATGTGGETEAFF,-,TRBJ1-1,TRBV6-5,13,TRBD1
TGTGCCAGCGACGATGGTGTGACAGATACGCAGTATTTT,CASDDGVTDTQYF,few,TRBJ2-3,TRBV9,13,-
TGTGCCAGTAGTATGACAGGGAGCTCCTACAATGAGCAGTTCTTC,CASSMTGSSYNEQFF,-,TRBJ2-1,TRBV19,15,TRBD1
TGCGCCAGCAGCTTGACCGCCGGGACAACGCCCCAGCATTTT,CASSLTAGTTPQHF,few,TRBJ1-5,TRBV5-1,14,-
TGTGCCAGCAGTCCGCCGGGACAGGGACCGGGCTACACCTTC,CASSPPGQGPGYTF,-,TRBJ1-2,TRBV5-6,14,TRBD1
TGCGCCAGCAGCCAAGGCCCACAGGGTTTTCTGGAGACCCAGTACTTC,CASSQGPQGFLETQYF,many,TRBJ2-5,TRBV4-1,16,-
TGTGCCAGCAGCGTTTACGGTATTGAGGCAGCTGAAGCTTTCTTT,CASSVYGIEAAEAFF,few,TRBJ1-1,TRBV9,15,-
TGTGCCAGCAGGCAGGGACTAGCGGGGGGATATACGCAGTATTTT,CASRQGLAGGYTQYF,-,TRBJ2-3,TRBV6-5,15,TRBD2
TGTGCCAGCAGCCATACGTCGCGGGGGCCCCCCCCTACGCAGTATTTT,CASSHTSRGPPPTQYF,-,TRBJ2-3,TRBV13,16,-
TGTGCCATCAGTGAGTCGGGCCAGGGTGAAGAAAAACTGTTTTTT,CAISESGQGEEKLFF,few,TRBJ1-4,TRBV10-3,15,-
TGTGCCAGCAGCTCCACGCCGAATAGCGGGGTCCCCTACAATGAGCAGTTCTTC,CASSSTPNSGVPYNEQFF,-,TRBJ2-1,TRBV13,18,TRBD2
TGTGCCAGCAGCGCAGCCGGGCTTGAGCAGTTCTTC,CASSAAGLEQFF,-,TRBJ2-1,TRBV7-6,12,-
TGTGCCAGCAGCTTAGTAGCGGGGGGTCCAGATACGCAGTATTTT,CASSLVAGGPDTQYF,few,TRBJ2-3,TRBV7-6,15,TRBD2
TGCGCCAGCAGCCAAGAGGAAGTCCTAGCGAATCAGCCCCAGCATTTT,CASSQEEVLANQPQHF,-,TRBJ1-5,TRBV4-1,16,-
TGCAGCGGGCGGGGCGGGGGCTCCTACGAGCAGTACTTC,CSGRGGGSYEQYF,-,TRBJ2-7,TRBV29-1,13,TRBD2
TGCAGCGTGCCGGGTGCTGGCTACACCTTC,CSVPGAGYTF,-,TRBJ1-2,TRBV29-1,10,-
TGTGCCAGCAGCTTTAGCGAGGACAGCTTCGAGTTGTATTTT,CASSFSEDSFELYF,many,TRBJ2-3,TRBV7-9,14,-
TGCGCCAGCAGCTTAAGAGAATACTACCAAGAGACCCAGTACTTC,CASSLREYYQETQYF,many,TRBJ2-5,TRBV5-1,15,-
TGTGCCAGCAGCCTAGGTACAGGGTCCCACGAGCAGTACTTC,CASSLGTGSHEQYF,-,TRBJ2-7,TRBV7-2,14,-
TGCGCCAGCAGCCAAGGCCACCAAGAGACCCAGTACTTC,CASSQGHQETQYF,few,TRBJ2-5,TRBV4-3,13,-
TGTGCCAGCAGTTTCATGGGAAGCAATGAGCAGTTCTTC,CASSFMGSNEQFF,-,TRBJ2-1,TRBV27,13,-
TGTGCCAGCAGCCAAGATCAGCGGGGGGGCCCAGATACGCAGTATTTT,CASSQDQRGGPDTQYF,many,TRBJ2-3,TRBV4-2,16,TRBD2
TGTGCCAGCATAGCGGGGAACACTGAAGCTTTCTTT,CASIAGNTEAFF,-,TRBJ1-1,TRBV7-6,12,-
TGTGCCAGCAGCCCAACAGGGGGCTGGGCCTACGAGCAGTACTTC,CASSPTGGWAYEQYF,few,TRBJ2-7,TRBV7-3,15,TRBD1
TGTGCCAGCAGCTGGCGGGGGGGCGATCCTAACGAGCAGTACTTC,CASSWRGGDPNEQYF,many,TRBJ2-7,TRBV7-8,15,TRBD2
TGCGCCAGCAGCCAAATTGGGACAGGGCTGAACACCGGGGAGCTGTTTTTT,CASSQIGTGLNTGELFF,-,TRBJ2-2,TRBV4-1,17,TRBD1
TGTGCCAGCAGCGGGACAGACTATAATTCACACCTCCACTTT,CASSGTDYNSHLHF,once,TRBJ1-6,TRBV5-6,14,TRBD1
TGTGCCACCAGCAATCCCCAGAACACTGAAGCTTTCTTT,CATSNPQNTEAFF,-,TRBJ1-1,TRBV15,13,-
TGTGCCAGCAGCTTAATATCAGGCTCCTACAATGAGCAGTTCTTC,CASSLISGSYNEQFF,few,TRBJ2-1,TRBV7-9,15,-
TGTGCCAGCAGCGTAGGGACAGCAACAGATACGCAGTATTTT,CASSVGTATDTQYF,few,TRBJ2-3,TRBV9,14,-
TGTGCCAGCAGCTTAGTTACTAGCGGAAACACCGGGGAGCTGTTTTTT,CASSLVTSGNTGELFF,few,TRBJ2-2,TRBV11-2,16,TRBD2
TGTGCCAGCAGCTCCCTAGCGGGGGGGCATACGCAGTATTTT,CASSSLAGGHTQYF,few,TRBJ2-3,TRBV7-9,14,TRBD2
TGTGCCAGCAGCAATTACACAGGGTGGGCGGATGGCTACACCTTC,CASSNYTGWADGYTF,-,TRBJ1-2,TRBV7-9,15,-
TGTGCCAGCAGCCCAAGGCTAAGGCTCTTGAATGAGCAGTTCTTC,CASSPRLRLLNEQFF,few,TRBJ2-1,TRBV7-8,15,-
TGCGCCAGCAGCCGATCCGCGGGCGGACCGGGGGAGTACAATGAGCAGTTCTTC,CASSRSAGGPGEYNEQFF,-,TRBJ2-1,TRBV4-3,18,-
TGCAGTGCTAGAGATAGGGGACTAGCGGGGGCCCCCAATGAGCAGTTCTTC,CSARDRGLAGAPNEQFF,many,TRBJ2-1,TRBV20-1,17,TRBD2
TGTGCCAGCAGTTATGCTGGGGGGGACATTCAGTACTTC,CASSYAGGDIQYF,-,TRBJ2-4,TRBV11-3,13,TRBD2
TGTGCCAGCAGTTTCTTTAAGAGCGGGACAAGGGGCTACAATGAGCAGTTCTTC,CASSFFKSGTRGYNEQFF,few,TRBJ2-1,TRBV12-3/TRBV12-4,18,-
TGTGCCAGCAGTTACATGAGGGGTAGCGGGCCTACATACACAGATACGCAGTATTTT,CASSYMRGSGPTYTDTQYF,few,TRBJ2-3,TRBV6-5,19,TRBD2
TGTGCCAGCAGTGGGGCATATCAGAACACTGAAGCTTTCTTT,CASSGAYQNTEAFF,few,TRBJ1-1,TRBV2,14,-
TGTGCCAGCAGCCCTTGGGACAGGGGTGATACGCAGTATTTT,CASSPWDRGDTQYF,-,TRBJ2-3,TRBV27,14,TRBD1
TGTGCCGCCCAGGGGGAGAACACTGAAGCTTTCTTT,CAAQGENTEAFF,few,TRBJ1-1,TRBV6-5,12,TRBD1
TGTGCCAGCAGTTCAGGGTTGGGACTAGGAAGGGATGAGCAGTTCTTC,CASSSGLGLGRDEQFF,few,TRBJ2-1,TRBV7-3,16,TRBD2
TGTGCCAGCGGCGCCGGGGGCTTCGGCACTGAAGCTTTCTTT,CASGAGGFGTEAFF,few,TRBJ1-1,TRBV7-9,14,-
TGTGCCAGCAGCCAAGCAGGGGGCCGCGATACGCAGTATTTT,CASSQAGGRDTQYF,once,TRBJ2-3,TRBV7-9,14,TRBD1
TGCGCCAGCAGCCAAAAGACAGGGGCGTTCACTGAAGCTTTCTTT,CASSQKTGAFTEAFF,few,TRBJ1-1,TRBV4-1,15,TRBD1
TGTGCCAGCAACCCACAGGGGGCTGAGACCCAGTACTTC,CASNPQGAETQYF,few,TRBJ2-5,TRBV7-8,13,TRBD1
TGTGCCAGCAGCTTGGTAACAGGACCTGGAAACACCATATATTTT,CASSLVTGPGNTIYF,-,TRBJ1-3,TRBV5-6,15,-
TGCGCCAGCAGCCAGGAGGACAGGGCTTCCTACGAGCAGTACTTC,CASSQEDRASYEQYF,-,TRBJ2-7,TRBV4-3,15,TRBD1